This T cell receptor (beta chain) appears in the sequencing data of a study of blood T cell repertoires in COVID-19. The wider study: Specimens from acute and convalescent COVID-19 originated in the United States, Italy and Spain. T cells, B-cell-depleted T cells, or PBMCs provided the cDNA or gDNA that served as material.

Per the original methods: Estimates of nucleated cell counts were drawn from the amplification of reference gene primers. Assay used: immunoSEQ multiplex PCR; TCRdb lists only in-frame clones, some missing. V and J calls and clone size come straight from that table; D and trimming were deduced from the DNA. The sample lists approximately 280,000 clones, around nine tenths seen once, with about 4.2% in the top ten. The receptor comes from a man aged 40-50 years with acute or convalescent COVID-19. The material sequenced was peripheral blood.

In DNA, the CDR3 is TGTGCCAGCAGCAAAGGCGTGAGCTCTGGAAACACCATATATTTT. This sequence encodes CASSKGVSSGNTIYF. V gene TRBV21-1 combines with J gene TRBJ1-3. TRBV21-1 is marked as a pseudogene. There are 15 residues in the CDR3.